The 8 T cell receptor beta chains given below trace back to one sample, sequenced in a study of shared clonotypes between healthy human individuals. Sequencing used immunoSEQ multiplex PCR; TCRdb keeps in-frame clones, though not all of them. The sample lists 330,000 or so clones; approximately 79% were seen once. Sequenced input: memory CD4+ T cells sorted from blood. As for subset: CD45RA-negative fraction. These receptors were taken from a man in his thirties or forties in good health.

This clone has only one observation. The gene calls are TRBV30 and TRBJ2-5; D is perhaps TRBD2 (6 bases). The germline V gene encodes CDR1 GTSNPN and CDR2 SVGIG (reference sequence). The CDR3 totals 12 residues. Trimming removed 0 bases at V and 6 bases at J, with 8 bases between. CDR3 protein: CAWSVLAQTQYF. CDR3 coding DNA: TGTGCCTGGAGTGTCCTAGCGCAGACCCAGTACTTC.

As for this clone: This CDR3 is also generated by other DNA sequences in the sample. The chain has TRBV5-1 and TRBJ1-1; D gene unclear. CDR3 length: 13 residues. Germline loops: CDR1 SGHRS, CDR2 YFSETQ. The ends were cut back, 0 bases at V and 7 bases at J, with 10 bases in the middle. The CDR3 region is CASSLGSAGEAFF. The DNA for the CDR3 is TGCGCCAGCAGCTTGGGATCGGCGGGTGAAGCTTTCTTT. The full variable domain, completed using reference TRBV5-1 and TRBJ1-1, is KAGVTQTPRYLIKTRGQQVTLSCSPISGHRSVSWYQQTPGQGLQFLFEYFSETQRNKGNFPGRFSGRQFSNSRSEMNVSTLELGDSALYLCASSLGSAGEAFFGQGTRLTVV.

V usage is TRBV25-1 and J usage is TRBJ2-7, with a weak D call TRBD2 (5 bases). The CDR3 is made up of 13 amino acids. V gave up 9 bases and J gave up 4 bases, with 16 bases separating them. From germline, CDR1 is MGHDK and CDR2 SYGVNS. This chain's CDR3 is CASRGGSFYEQYF. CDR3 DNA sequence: TGTGCCAGTCGAGGAGGTTCCTTTTACGAGCAGTACTTC.

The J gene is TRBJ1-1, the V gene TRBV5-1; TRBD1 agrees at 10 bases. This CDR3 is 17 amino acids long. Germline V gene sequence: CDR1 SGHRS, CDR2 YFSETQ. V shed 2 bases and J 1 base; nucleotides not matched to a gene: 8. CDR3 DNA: TGCGCCAGCAGCTTCGACAGGGGGCGTAGGCAGAACACTGAAGCTTTCTTT. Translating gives CASSFDRGRRQNTEAFF.

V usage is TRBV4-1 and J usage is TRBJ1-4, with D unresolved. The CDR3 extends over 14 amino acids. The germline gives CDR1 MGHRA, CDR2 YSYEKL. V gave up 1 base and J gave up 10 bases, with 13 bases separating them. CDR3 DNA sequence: TGCGCCAGCAGCCAAGTATCGCCGCCGGGAAAACTGTTTTTT. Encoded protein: CASSQVSPPGKLFF.

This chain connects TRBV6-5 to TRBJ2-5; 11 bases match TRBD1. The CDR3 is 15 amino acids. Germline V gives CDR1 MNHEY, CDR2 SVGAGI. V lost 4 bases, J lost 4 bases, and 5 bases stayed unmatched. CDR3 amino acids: CASSSGTGGGETQYF. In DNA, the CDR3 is TGTGCCAGCAGTTCAGGGACAGGGGGAGGAGAGACCCAGTACTTC.

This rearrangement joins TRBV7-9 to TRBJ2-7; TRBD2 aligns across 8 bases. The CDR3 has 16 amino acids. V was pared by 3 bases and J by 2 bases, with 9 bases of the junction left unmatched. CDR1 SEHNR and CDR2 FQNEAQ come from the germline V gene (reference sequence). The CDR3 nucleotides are TGTGCCAGCAGCTTTGGGGGGACTAGTTTCACCTACGAGCAGTACTTC. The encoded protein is CASSFGGTSFTYEQYF.

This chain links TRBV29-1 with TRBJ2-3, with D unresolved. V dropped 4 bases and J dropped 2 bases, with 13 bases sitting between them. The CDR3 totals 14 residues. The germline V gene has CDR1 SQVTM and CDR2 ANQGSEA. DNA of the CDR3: TGCAGCGTTGGTGTGGACGCCACCACAGATACGCAGTATTTT. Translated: CSVGVDATTDTQYF.